The clone carrying this T cell receptor beta chain appeared once. Clones were sequenced by immunoSEQ multiplex PCR, and TCRdb holds only the in-frame ones, with some missing. Among more than 200,000 clones listed, around 88% were seen once. The entry originates in a study of blood T cell repertoires in COVID-19. Study at large: The analysed material was cDNA or gDNA that came from T cells, B-cell-depleted T cells, or PBMCs.

Sequencing input: peripheral blood. This TCR was recovered from a woman in her forties or fifties with acute or convalescent COVID-19.

CDR3 in amino acids: CASSSNQNTEAFF. In DNA form, the CDR3 reads TGCGCCAGCAGTTCTAACCAGAACACTGAAGCTTTCTTT. This chain uses TRBV10-2 with TRBJ1-1; D is unresolved. CDR3 length: 13 residues. V gave up 5 bases and J gave up 1 base, with 8 bases separating them. Germline V gives CDR1 WSHSY, CDR2 SAAADI.